The TCR beta chain under discussion was sequenced for a study of cytomegalovirus exposure and HLA in healthy donors. Broader study findings: Cytomegalovirus association was assigned to 170 or so TCR beta chains.

Vbeta (60) and Jbeta (13) primers were used in the PCR. Produced via immunoSEQ multiplex PCR; TCRdb's table is partial and in-frame only. The data hold some 40,000 clones, with about 80% observed a single time. As for this clone: Its antigen is not known.

The germline V gene has CDR1 LGHNA and CDR2 YSLEER. The CDR3 length is 20 residues. The J segment lost 3 bases and the V segment lost 2 bases, leaving 18 bases of the junction unmatched. This sequence was found in a woman between 18 and 29 years old in good health and CMV-seropositive. This chain joins TRBV4-3 and TRBJ1-1; 10 bases fit TRBD1. The material sequenced was PBMCs. This CDR3 reads CASSQQGGLGLGTGDTEAFF. The DNA of the CDR3 is TGCGCCAGCAGCCAACAGGGGGGATTAGGCTTAGGGACAGGGGACACTGAAGCTTTCTTT.